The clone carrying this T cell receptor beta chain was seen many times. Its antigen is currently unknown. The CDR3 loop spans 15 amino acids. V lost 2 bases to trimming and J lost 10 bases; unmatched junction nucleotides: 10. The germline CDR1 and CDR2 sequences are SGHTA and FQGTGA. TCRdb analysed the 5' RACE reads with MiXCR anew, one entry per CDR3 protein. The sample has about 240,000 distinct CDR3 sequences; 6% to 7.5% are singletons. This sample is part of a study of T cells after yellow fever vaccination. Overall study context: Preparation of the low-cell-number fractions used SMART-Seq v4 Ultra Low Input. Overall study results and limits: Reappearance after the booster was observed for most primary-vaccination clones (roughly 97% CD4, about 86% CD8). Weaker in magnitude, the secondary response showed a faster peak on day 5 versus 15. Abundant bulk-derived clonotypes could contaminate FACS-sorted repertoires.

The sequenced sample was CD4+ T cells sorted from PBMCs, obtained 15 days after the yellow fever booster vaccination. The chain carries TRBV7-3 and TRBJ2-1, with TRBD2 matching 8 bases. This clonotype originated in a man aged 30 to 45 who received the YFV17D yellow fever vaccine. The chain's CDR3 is CASSLGSSSGREQFF. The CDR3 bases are TGTGCCAGCAGCTTAGGTTCTTCTAGCGGGCGCGAGCAGTTCTTC.